This is a list of T cell receptor beta chains from one sample in a study of blood T cell repertoires in COVID-19. Sequencing used immunoSEQ multiplex PCR; TCRdb keeps in-frame clones, though not all of them. The sample includes roughly 250,000 clones, around 90% seen only once; the top ten take 3%. The sequenced sample was PBMCs or T cells enriched from blood (not recorded which). The receptors here all came from a woman aged 50 to 65 who had recovered from COVID-19. Each CDR3 is given with its conserved first and last residue. The D gene is left open where the match is weak. Where a row states a size, it is once, few, many or the class of an expanded clone; other rows omit it.

TRBV28	TRBJ1-4	-	-	TGTGCCAGCAGTTTCCGCCAGGGTAGGGAAAAACTGTTTTTT	CASSFRQGREKLFF
TRBV7-2	TRBJ2-5	-	-	TGTGCCAGCAGCTTAGTCGGGAGAAGGATGGAGACCCAGTACTTC	CASSLVGRRMETQYF
TRBV6-4	TRBJ2-4	TRBD1	-	TGTGCCAGCAGTGACTTCTGGGACAGGGGGCGCTTAATATCCAAAAACATTCAGTACTTC	CASSDFWDRGRLISKNIQYF
TRBV4-1	TRBJ1-4	TRBD1	-	TGCGCCAGCAGCCAAGGGACAGGGGGGAATGAAAAACTGTTTTTT	CASSQGTGGNEKLFF
TRBV5-8	TRBJ2-1	TRBD1	-	TGTGCCAGCAGCTTGGGTGACAGGGTTTCCTACAATGAGCAGTTCTTC	CASSLGDRVSYNEQFF
TRBV9	TRBJ1-2	TRBD1	-	TGTGCCAGCAGCCCTGAGGGACAGGGTCTTAACTATGGCTACACCTTC	CASSPEGQGLNYGYTF
TRBV28	TRBJ2-7	-	-	TGTGCCAGCAGCCTCACTGCTGCCTACGAGCAGTACTTC	CASSLTAAYEQYF
TRBV27	TRBJ2-1	-	-	TGTGCCAGCAGTTTATCGGACAACAGGGATCAGTTCTTC	CASSLSDNRDQFF
TRBV7-9	TRBJ2-1	-	once	TGTGCCAGCAGCTTAGTTTTAAGCGGCAATGAGCAGTTCTTC	CASSLVLSGNEQFF
TRBV27	TRBJ2-5	-	-	TGTGCCAGCAGTTCAGGGGCCGAGACCCAGTACTTC	CASSSGAETQYF
TRBV5-5	TRBJ2-6	TRBD1	-	TGTGCCAGCATGGAACAGGGGGCGCTCGGGGCCAACGTCCTGACTTTC	CASMEQGALGANVLTF
TRBV7-2	TRBJ2-1	TRBD1	-	TGTGCCAGCAGCTTAGACGGGACAGGGGGCTGGTCCTACAATGAGCAGTTCTTC	CASSLDGTGGWSYNEQFF
TRBV9	TRBJ2-1	TRBD2	-	TGTGCCAGCAGCGTGACGGGACTAGGGGCTTACGAGCAGTTCTTC	CASSVTGLGAYEQFF
TRBV29-1	TRBJ2-7	-	-	TGCAGCGTTTGGGGAGTAAGCTCCTACGAGCAGTACTTC	CSVWGVSSYEQYF
TRBV25-1	TRBJ2-2	TRBD2	-	TGTGCCAGCAGTTCTAGCGGGACGGTCGGGGAGCTGTTTTTT	CASSSSGTVGELFF
TRBV12-3/TRBV12-4	TRBJ1-1	-	-	TGTGCCAGCAGTCTTTCAGGGAACACTGAAGCTTTCTTT	CASSLSGNTEAFF
TRBV10-3	TRBJ1-1	-	-	TGTGCCATCAGTGAGACAAACACTGAAGCTTTCTTT	CAISETNTEAFF
TRBV11-2	TRBJ2-7	TRBD1	-	TGTGCCAGCAGCTTTAACAGGGGGTACGAGCAGTACTTC	CASSFNRGYEQYF
TRBV7-2	TRBJ1-5	-	-	TGTGCCAGCAGTTTACAGGTTCCCCCCCAGCATTTT	CASSLQVPPQHF
TRBV9	TRBJ2-1	TRBD2	-	TGTGCCAGCAGCGTCGGGACTAGTCCCTACAATGAGCAGTTCTTC	CASSVGTSPYNEQFF
TRBV3-1/TRBV3-2	TRBJ2-1	TRBD2	once	TGTGCCAGCAGACCGGCCACGGGGGGTATCAATGAGCAGTTCTTC	CASRPATGGINEQFF
TRBV20-1	TRBJ1-2	-	-	TGCAGTGCTAGTGCAGGTGTCTATGGCTACACCTTC	CSASAGVYGYTF
TRBV5-1	TRBJ2-1	TRBD1	-	TGCGCCAGCAGCCGAACCGGGACAGAGTACAATGAGCAGTTCTTC	CASSRTGTEYNEQFF
TRBV2	TRBJ2-1	TRBD2	-	TGTGCCAGCAGTGAAAAGGGACTAGCGGACAATGAGCAGTTCTTC	CASSEKGLADNEQFF
TRBV10-3	TRBJ1-1	-	few	TGTGCCATCTCCAGGGATATGAACACTGAAGCTTTCTTT	CAISRDMNTEAFF
TRBV6-2/TRBV6-3	TRBJ1-1	TRBD1	-	TGTGCCAGCAGTTACTGGGACAGGCGGAGTAAAGCTTTCTTT	CASSYWDRRSKAFF
TRBV5-8	TRBJ2-5	TRBD2	-	TGTGCCAGCAGCCGGGGACTAGCGGGAACTGAGACCCAGTACTTC	CASSRGLAGTETQYF
TRBV5-1	TRBJ2-5	-	-	TGCGCCAGCAGCTTATACGGGGAACAAGAGACCCAGTACTTC	CASSLYGEQETQYF
TRBV28	TRBJ2-5	TRBD1	-	TGTGCCAGCACGACAGGGGGCGCAGAGACCCAGTACTTC	CASTTGGAETQYF
TRBV7-2	TRBJ1-6	-	-	TGTGCCAGCAGCTTAGCTTTCTCAGGCGATTCACCCCTCCACTTT	CASSLAFSGDSPLHF
TRBV24-1	TRBJ2-7	TRBD1	-	TGTGCCACCAGTGATCCCCGACAGGGGGAGGACGAGCAGTACTTC	CATSDPRQGEDEQYF
TRBV11-3	TRBJ2-7	TRBD1	-	TGTGCCAGCAGCTTAGAAGGGGGCGACGAGCAGTACTTC	CASSLEGGDEQYF
TRBV30	TRBJ2-3	-	-	TGTGCCTGCCCCGGGATAGGAGATACGCAGTATTTT	CACPGIGDTQYF
TRBV27	TRBJ1-1	TRBD1	once	TGTGCCAGCAGAGCCAATCCGGGACAGGGGCGGACTGAAGCTTTCTTT	CASRANPGQGRTEAFF
TRBV28	TRBJ2-1	-	once	TGTGCCAGCACTCCCACTGGGGCATCCTACAATGAGCAGTTCTTC	CASTPTGASYNEQFF
TRBV19	TRBJ2-2	TRBD2	-	TGTGCCAGTAGTTCGACTAGCGGGGACCGGGAGCTGTTTTTT	CASSSTSGDRELFF
TRBV3-1/TRBV3-2	TRBJ2-2	-	-	TGTGCCAGCAGCCGCGGTGGGTTCACCGGGGAGCTGTTTTTT	CASSRGGFTGELFF
TRBV3-1/TRBV3-2	TRBJ2-5	TRBD2	-	TGTGCCAGCAGCCAAGAATTAGCGGGGATACAAGAGACCCAGTACTTC	CASSQELAGIQETQYF
TRBV5-6	TRBJ1-1	-	-	TGTGCCAGCAGCTTTACAGGGTTGACGAGCACTGAAGCTTTCTTT	CASSFTGLTSTEAFF
TRBV14	TRBJ2-3	-	-	TGTGCCAGCAGCCAGGAGGGCACAGATACGCAGTATTTT	CASSQEGTDTQYF
TRBV7-9	TRBJ1-2	-	-	TGTGCCAGCAGCTTAGCGACAAGTAACTATGGCTACACCTTC	CASSLATSNYGYTF
TRBV6-5	TRBJ2-7	TRBD2	-	TGTGCCAGCAGTTATAGACTAGCGGGGGGTTCCTACGAGCAGTACTTC	CASSYRLAGGSYEQYF
TRBV30	TRBJ1-2	-	-	TGTGCCTGGAGGAACTATCGGGGCTACACCTTC	CAWRNYRGYTF
TRBV5-8	TRBJ1-1	-	-	TGTGCCAGCAGCCTGACAGTTCCAAACGCTGAAGCTTTCTTT	CASSLTVPNAEAFF
TRBV3-1/TRBV3-2	TRBJ2-1	TRBD2	-	TGTGCCAGCAGCTTAGCGGGAGGGCCGAGTGTTGAGGATGAGCAGTTCTTC	CASSLAGGPSVEDEQFF
TRBV21-1	TRBJ2-4	-	-	TGTGCCAGCAGCAAAACAGCGGGGGATGGGTTGAAGGCCAAAAACATTCAGTACTTC	CASSKTAGDGLKAKNIQYF
TRBV20-1	TRBJ2-1	-	-	TGCAGTGCTAGTAGGGGGTCGAGCTCCTACAATGAGCAGTTCTTC	CSASRGSSSYNEQFF
TRBV23-1	TRBJ1-2	TRBD1	once	TGCGCCAGCAGACCTAGATCGTTCAAGGACAGGGAAAACTATGGCTACACCTTC	CASRPRSFKDRENYGYTF
TRBV7-3	TRBJ1-2	-	-	TGTGCCAGCAGCTTATTCGGAGAAGGCTACACCTTC	CASSLFGEGYTF
TRBV28	TRBJ2-3	-	-	TGTGCCAGCAGACTGCACACAGATACGCAGTATTTT	CASRLHTDTQYF
TRBV15	TRBJ1-5	-	-	TGTGCCACCAGCAGAGACACATTTCAGCCCCAGCATTTT	CATSRDTFQPQHF
TRBV28	TRBJ1-1	-	-	TGTGCCAGCAGTTTATTGGGCAGGGTAGCTGAAGCTTTCTTT	CASSLLGRVAEAFF
TRBV11-2	TRBJ1-1	TRBD1	-	TGTGCCAGCAGCTTAGGGGACAGAAATCGAGCGGAAGCTTTCTTT	CASSLGDRNRAEAFF
TRBV5-5	TRBJ1-6	-	-	TGTGCCAGCAGCTCACGACAGGAATCACCCCTCCACTTT	CASSSRQESPLHF
TRBV5-6	TRBJ2-1	TRBD2	once	TGTGCCAGCAGCCCCGGGACTAGCGAATACTACAATGAGCAGTTCTTC	CASSPGTSEYYNEQFF
TRBV11-3	TRBJ1-2	TRBD1	once	TGTGCCAGCAGCTTGACAGGGGGCGATGGCTACACCTTC	CASSLTGGDGYTF